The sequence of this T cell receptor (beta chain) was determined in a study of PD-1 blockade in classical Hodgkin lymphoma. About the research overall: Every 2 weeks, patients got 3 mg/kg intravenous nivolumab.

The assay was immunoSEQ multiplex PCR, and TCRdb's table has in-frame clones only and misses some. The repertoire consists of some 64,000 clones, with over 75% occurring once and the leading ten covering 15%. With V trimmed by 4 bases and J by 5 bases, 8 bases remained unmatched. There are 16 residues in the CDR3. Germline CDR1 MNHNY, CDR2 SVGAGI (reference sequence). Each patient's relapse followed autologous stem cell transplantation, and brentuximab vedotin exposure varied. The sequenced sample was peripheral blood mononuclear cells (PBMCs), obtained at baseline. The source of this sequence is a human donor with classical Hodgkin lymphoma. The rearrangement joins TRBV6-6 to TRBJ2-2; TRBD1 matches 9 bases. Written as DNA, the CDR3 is TGTGCCAGCAGTTCTTCACAGGGGGCATCGACCGGGGAGCTGTTTTTT. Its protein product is CASSSSQGASTGELFF.